This TCR delta chain was recorded in a study of in vitro expanded adult blood gammadelta T cells (dated by TCRdb to 2020 to 2021). Regarding the complete study: Sort purities ranging from approximately 94% to 100% Vgamma9Vdelta2 cells among T cells were obtained. The TCR repertoire analysis included a few subjects. Cells from each donor were stimulated separately with HMBPP, zoledronate or AbnobaViscum P, and TRG and TRD CDR3 repertoires were sequenced for every condition. The study compared the TCR repertoire of Vgamma9Vdelta2 T cells expanded in vitro with a mistletoe-extract drug against those expanded with HMBPP or zoledronate.

Taken from the germline V gene, the CDR1 and CDR2 loops are GEAIGNYY and EKD. V trim: 1 base; J trim: 0 bases; unmatched bases: 7. Reading from cysteine to phenylalanine, the CDR3 counts 17 amino acids. The only DNA kept is the CDR3, 51 bases in frame from the first base. The sample's treatment or condition label, decoded: AbnobaViscum Pini, a non-fermented European mistletoe (Viscum album, pine host) extract drug, approximately 1,000 ug/mL. Live CD3+ TCRgammadelta+ Vgamma9+ Vdelta2+ T cells were FACS-sorted on a FACS Aria III after expansion. Before expansion, PBMC received a one-day pulse of roughly 910 ug/mL AbnobaViscum P and were then washed three times. Cultures were expanded for about two weeks, with IL-2 replenished every 3 to 4 days. Following the one-day stimulant pulse, cells were washed three times and were subsequently cultured in medium containing roughly 97 U/mL IL-2. Before culture, peripheral blood mononuclear cells were isolated using Lymphoprep gradient centrifugation and then cryopreserved in liquid nitrogen.

Receptor amplification or capture employed 5' RACE. RNA was extracted from 8,000 to 10,000 sorted cells per sample using the RNeasy Micro Kit. Libraries were prepared using template-switch reverse transcription and then PCR amplification of the CDR3gamma and CDR3delta regions. Sequencing of the amplicons was done on an Illumina MiSeq with the V2 300 kit, which yielded 150 bp paired-end reads. The source study handled its data this way. FastQC version 0.11.8 was used to assess read quality. MiXCR version 3.0.3 was used to build CDR3 sequences by aligning reads to GenBank TRG or TRD reference genes. MiXCR was run with default parameters, except that TRDD assembly used 3 consecutive nucleotides instead of 5. VDJtools version 1.2.1 with default settings was used for repertoire analyses, including normalized Shannon-Wiener diversity, clonotype tracking and multidimensional scaling. Out-of-frame CDR3 sequences and those containing stop codons were excluded from analysis. Clone calls in TCRdb were regenerated from the public reads with CATT, after which identical DNA sequences shared one row. The V and J calls, along with clone size, are taken from TCRdb and not from the paper's own processing. The sample includes about 300 delta-chain clones, with around 39% observed a single time. In total, the top ten clones hold under 55% of the sample.

In its sample, this clone was seen a few times. Its antigen remains unidentified. A far larger clone is a single base away, which makes a read error likely. The same CDR3 can be traced to other DNA sequences in this sample. The paper's findings and limits, for the study overall: The TRDV2 repertoire shared between treatments was found to be private to each donor, and TRD repertoires were clustered by subject rather than by stimulant in multidimensional scaling. CDR3 length, diversity and J usage of AbnobaViscum P-expanded Vgamma9Vdelta2 repertoires were found to be similar to those of HMBPP- and zoledronate-expanded repertoires, which suggested a polyclonal response. Most of the top TRGV9 CDR3 clonotypes were public, as they were shared across donors and across all three stimulation conditions. All repertoires came from in vitro expanded cultures of cells from healthy donors, not from patients treated with mistletoe.

This TCR was sampled from an adult in good health. The chain uses TRDV2 and TRDJ1; the junction holds 10 bases that match TRDD3. The sample in question was gamma-delta T cells from peripheral blood expanded in culture, obtained from an in vitro culture stimulated with Abnoba P. The CDR3 region: CACDTLTGGSYTDKLIF. The bases read TGTGCCTGTGACACTTTGACTGGGGGATCATACACCGATAAACTCATCTTT.